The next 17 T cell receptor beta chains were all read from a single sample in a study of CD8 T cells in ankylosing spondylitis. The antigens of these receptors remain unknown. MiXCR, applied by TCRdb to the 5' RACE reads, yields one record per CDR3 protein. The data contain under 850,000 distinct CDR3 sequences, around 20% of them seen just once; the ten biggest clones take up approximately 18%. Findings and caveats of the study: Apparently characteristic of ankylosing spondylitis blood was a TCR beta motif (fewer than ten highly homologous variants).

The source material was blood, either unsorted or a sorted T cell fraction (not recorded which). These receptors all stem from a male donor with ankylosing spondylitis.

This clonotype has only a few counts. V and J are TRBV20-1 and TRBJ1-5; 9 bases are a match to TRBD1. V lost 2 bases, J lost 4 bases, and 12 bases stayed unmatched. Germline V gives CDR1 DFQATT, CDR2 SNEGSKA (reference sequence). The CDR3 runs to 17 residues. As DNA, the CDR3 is TGCAGTGCTAGATGGAACCGGCGGGACAGGGATAATCAGCCCCAGCATTTT. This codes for CSARWNRRDRDNQPQHF.

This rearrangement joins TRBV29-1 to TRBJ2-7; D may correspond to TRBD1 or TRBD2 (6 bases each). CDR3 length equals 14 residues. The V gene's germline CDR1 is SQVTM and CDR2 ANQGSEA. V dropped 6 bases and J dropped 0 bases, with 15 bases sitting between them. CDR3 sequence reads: CSVEGGTSSYEQYF. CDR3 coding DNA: TGCAGCGTCGAGGGGGGAACGAGCTCCTACGAGCAGTACTTC.

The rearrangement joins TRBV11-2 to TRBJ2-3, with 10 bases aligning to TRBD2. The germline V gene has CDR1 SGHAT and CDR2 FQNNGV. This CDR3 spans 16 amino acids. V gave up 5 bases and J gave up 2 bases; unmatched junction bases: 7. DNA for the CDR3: TGTGCCAGCAGCCCTTGGACTAGCGGATTCACAGATACGCAGTATTTT. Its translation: CASSPWTSGFTDTQYF. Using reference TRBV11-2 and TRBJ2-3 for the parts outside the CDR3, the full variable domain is EAGVAQSPRYKIIEKRQSVAFWCNPISGHATLYWYQQILGQGPKLLIQFQNNGVVDDSQLPKDRFSAERLKGVDSTLKIQPAKLEDSAVYLCASSPWTSGFTDTQYFGPGTRLTVL.

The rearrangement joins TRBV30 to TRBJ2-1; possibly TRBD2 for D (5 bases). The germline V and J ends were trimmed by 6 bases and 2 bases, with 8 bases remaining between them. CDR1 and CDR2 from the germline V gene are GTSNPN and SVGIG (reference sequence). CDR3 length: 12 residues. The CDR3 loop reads CACLRAYNEQFF. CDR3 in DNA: TGTGCCTGCCTGCGGGCCTACAATGAGCAGTTCTTC.

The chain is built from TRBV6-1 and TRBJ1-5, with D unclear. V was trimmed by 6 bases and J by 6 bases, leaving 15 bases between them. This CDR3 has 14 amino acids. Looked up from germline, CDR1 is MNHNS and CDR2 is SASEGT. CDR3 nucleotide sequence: TGTGCCAGCAGGTCTCCCGGATGGAGTCAGCCCCAGCATTTT. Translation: CASRSPGWSQPQHF.

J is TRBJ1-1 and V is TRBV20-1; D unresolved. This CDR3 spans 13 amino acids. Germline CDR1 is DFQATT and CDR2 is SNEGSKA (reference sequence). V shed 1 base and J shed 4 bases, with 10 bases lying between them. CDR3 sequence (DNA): TGCAGTGCTAGAGGAACGGGTGGCACTGAAGCTTTCTTT. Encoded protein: CSARGTGGTEAFF.

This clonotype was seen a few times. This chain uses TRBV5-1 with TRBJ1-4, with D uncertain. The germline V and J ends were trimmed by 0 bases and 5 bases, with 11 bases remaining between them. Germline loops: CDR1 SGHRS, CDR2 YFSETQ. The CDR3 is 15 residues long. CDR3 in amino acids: CASSLVSGSNEKLFF. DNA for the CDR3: TGCGCCAGCAGCTTGGTATCAGGCTCCAATGAAAAACTGTTTTTT. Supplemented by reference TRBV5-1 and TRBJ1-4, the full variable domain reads KAGVTQTPRYLIKTRGQQVTLSCSPISGHRSVSWYQQTPGQGLQFLFEYFSETQRNKGNFPGRFSGRQFSNSRSEMNVSTLELGDSALYLCASSLVSGSNEKLFFGSGTQLSVL.

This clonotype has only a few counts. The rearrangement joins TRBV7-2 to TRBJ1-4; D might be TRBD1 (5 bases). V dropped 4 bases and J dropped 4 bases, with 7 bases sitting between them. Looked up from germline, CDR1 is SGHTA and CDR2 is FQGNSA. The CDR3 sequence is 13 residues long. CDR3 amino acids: CASSWGSNEKLFF. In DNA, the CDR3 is TGTGCCAGCAGCTGGGGGAGTAATGAAAAACTGTTTTTT.

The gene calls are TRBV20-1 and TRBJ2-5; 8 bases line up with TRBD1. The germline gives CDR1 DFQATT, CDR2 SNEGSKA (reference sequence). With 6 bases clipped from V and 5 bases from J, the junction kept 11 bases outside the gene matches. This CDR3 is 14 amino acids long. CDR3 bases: TGCAGTGCCCCCGGACAGGGCAAACGGGAGACCCAGTACTTC. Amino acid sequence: CSAPGQGKRETQYF.

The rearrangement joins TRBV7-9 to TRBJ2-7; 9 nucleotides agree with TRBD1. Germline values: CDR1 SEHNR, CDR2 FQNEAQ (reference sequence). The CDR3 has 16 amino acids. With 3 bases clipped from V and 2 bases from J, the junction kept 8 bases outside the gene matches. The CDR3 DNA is TGTGCCAGCAGCTTGGCGACAGGGGGTAGCGCCTACGAGCAGTACTTC. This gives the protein CASSLATGGSAYEQYF.

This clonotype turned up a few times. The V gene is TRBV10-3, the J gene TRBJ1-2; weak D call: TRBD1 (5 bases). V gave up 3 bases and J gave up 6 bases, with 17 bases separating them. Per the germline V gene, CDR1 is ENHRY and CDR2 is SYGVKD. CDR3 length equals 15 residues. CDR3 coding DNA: TGTGCCATCAGTGATTGGTACAGTGGGGGAAATGGCTACACCTTC. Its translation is CAISDWYSGGNGYTF.

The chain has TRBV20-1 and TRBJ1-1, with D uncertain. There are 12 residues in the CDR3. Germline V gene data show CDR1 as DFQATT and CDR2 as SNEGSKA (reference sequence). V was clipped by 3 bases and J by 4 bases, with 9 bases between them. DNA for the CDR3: TGCAGTGCTAGTAACGGTCCCACTGAAGCTTTCTTT. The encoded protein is CSASNGPTEAFF.

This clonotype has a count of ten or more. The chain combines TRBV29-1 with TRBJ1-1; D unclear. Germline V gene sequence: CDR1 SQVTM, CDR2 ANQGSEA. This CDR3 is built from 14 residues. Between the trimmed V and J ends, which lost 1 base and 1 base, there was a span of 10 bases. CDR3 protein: CSVEVRRKNTEAFF. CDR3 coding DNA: TGCAGCGTTGAAGTACGCCGGAAGAACACTGAAGCTTTCTTT.

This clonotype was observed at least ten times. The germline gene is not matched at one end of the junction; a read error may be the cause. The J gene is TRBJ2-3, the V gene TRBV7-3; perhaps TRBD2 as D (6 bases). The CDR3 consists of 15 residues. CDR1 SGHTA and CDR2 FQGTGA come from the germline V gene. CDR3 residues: CASSLTGAGTDTQYF. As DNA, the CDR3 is TGTGCCAGCAGCCTAACGGGAGCGGGCACAGATACGCAGTATTTT.

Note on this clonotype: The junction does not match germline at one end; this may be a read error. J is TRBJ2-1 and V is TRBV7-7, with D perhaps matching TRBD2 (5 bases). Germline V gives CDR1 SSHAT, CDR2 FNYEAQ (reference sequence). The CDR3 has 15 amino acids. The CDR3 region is CASSLGGVQYNEQFF. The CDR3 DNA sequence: TGTGCTAGCAGCTTAGGAGGTGTCCAGTACAATGAGCAGTTCTTC.

The CDR3 loop reads CASTFGLAYYNEQFF. CDR3 DNA: TGTGCCAGCACCTTCGGACTAGCCTACTACAATGAGCAGTTCTTC. The genes are TRBV5-5 and TRBJ2-1; 8 bases line up with TRBD2. With 6 bases clipped from V and 3 bases from J, the junction kept 8 bases outside the gene matches. This CDR3 is built from 15 residues. CDR1 is SGHKS, CDR2 YYEKEE, per germline (reference sequence).

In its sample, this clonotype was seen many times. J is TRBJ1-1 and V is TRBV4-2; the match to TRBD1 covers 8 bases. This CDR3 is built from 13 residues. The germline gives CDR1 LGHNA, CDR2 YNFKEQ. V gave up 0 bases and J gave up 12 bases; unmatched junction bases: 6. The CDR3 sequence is CASSQDIDRGTFF. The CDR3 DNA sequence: TGTGCCAGCAGCCAAGATATCGACAGGGGAACTTTCTTT.